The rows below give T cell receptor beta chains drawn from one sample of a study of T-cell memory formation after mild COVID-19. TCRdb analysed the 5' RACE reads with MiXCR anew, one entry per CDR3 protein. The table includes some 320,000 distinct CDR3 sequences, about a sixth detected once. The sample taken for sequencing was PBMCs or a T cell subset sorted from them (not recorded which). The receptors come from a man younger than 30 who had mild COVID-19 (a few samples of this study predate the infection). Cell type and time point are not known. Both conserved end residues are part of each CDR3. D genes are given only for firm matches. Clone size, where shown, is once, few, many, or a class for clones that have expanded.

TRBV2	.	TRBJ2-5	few	CASSDRGQVQETQYF	TGTGCCAGCAGTGACAGAGGTCAGGTCCAAGAGACCCAGTACTTC
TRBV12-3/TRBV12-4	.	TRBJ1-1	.	CASSPIGGAGTEAFF	TGTGCCAGCAGTCCCATAGGCGGGGCCGGGACTGAAGCTTTCTTT
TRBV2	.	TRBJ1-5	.	CASRKADQPQHF	TGTGCCAGCAGGAAGGCTGATCAGCCCCAGCATTTT
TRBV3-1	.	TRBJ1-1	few	CASSQDVDRGAFF	TGTGCCAGCAGCCAGGATGTCGATCGGGGGGCTTTCTTT
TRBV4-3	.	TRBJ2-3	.	CASSAGARISRDTQYF	TGCGCCAGCAGCGCCGGGGCTAGAATAAGCAGAGATACGCAGTATTTT
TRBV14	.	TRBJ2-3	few	CASRARDTQYF	TGTGCCAGCAGGGCGAGAGATACGCAGTATTTT
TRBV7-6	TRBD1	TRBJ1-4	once	CASSPYVGQQNEKLFF	TGTGCCAGCAGTCCGTATGTGGGACAGCAGAATGAAAAACTGTTTTTT
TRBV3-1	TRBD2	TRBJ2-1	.	CASSHRGLADEQFF	TGTGCCAGCAGCCACAGGGGACTAGCCGATGAGCAGTTCTTC
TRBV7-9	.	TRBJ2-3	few	CASRPQGRTDTQYF	TGTGCCAGCAGGCCCCAGGGCAGGACAGATACGCAGTATTTT
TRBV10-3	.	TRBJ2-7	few	CAISQGLGASYEQYF	TGTGCCATCAGCCAGGGCCTCGGAGCCTCCTACGAGCAGTACTTC
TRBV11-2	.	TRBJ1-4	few	CASSWDTTTNEKLFF	TGTGCCAGCAGCTGGGACACCACAACTAATGAAAAACTGTTTTTT
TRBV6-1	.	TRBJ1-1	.	CASSEASSYPNTEAFF	TGTGCCAGCAGTGAAGCGTCCAGCTACCCGAACACTGAAGCTTTCTTT
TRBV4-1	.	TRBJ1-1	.	CASSQEVAGSTEAFF	TGCGCCAGCAGCCAAGAGGTAGCAGGGAGCACTGAAGCTTTCTTT
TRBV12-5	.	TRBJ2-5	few	CASGSGPAETQYF	TGTGCTAGTGGTTCGGGACCTGCCGAGACCCAGTACTTC
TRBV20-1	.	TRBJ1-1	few	CSARGWRTNTEAFF	TGCAGTGCTAGGGGGTGGAGGACGAACACTGAAGCTTTCTTT
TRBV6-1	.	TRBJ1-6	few	CASRGPKTGNNSPLHF	TGTGCCAGCAGAGGCCCTAAGACGGGCAATAATTCACCCCTCCACTTT
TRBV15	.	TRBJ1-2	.	CATSRDSGNGYTF	TGTGCCACCAGCAGAGATTCGGGTAATGGCTACACCTTC
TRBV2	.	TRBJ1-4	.	CASFNGGPNEKLFF	TGTGCCAGCTTCAATGGGGGTCCCAATGAAAAACTGTTTTTT
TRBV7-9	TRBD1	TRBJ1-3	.	CASNPNPGQGTGNTIYF	TGTGCCAGCAACCCAAATCCGGGACAGGGAACCGGAAACACCATATATTTT
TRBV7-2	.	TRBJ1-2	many	CASSSRFLGYGYTF	TGTGCCAGCAGCTCCAGGTTCCTGGGCTATGGCTACACCTTC
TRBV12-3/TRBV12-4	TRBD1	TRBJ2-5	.	CASSFRTGRETQYF	TGTGCCAGCAGTTTCCGGACAGGGCGGGAGACCCAGTACTTC
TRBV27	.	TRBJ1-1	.	CASTTSVPGNGNTEAFF	TGTGCCAGCACCACATCGGTTCCAGGGAATGGGAACACTGAAGCTTTCTTT
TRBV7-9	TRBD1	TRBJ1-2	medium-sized	CASSDGQGADGYTF	TGTGCCAGCAGCGACGGACAGGGGGCTGATGGCTACACCTTC
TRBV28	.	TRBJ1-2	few	CASSFGQRPHYGYTF	TGTGCCAGCAGTTTTGGACAGCGACCCCACTATGGCTACACCTTC
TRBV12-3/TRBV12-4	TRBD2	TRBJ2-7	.	CASSLLAGGLYF	TGTGCCAGCAGTTTACTAGCGGGGGGGCTGTACTTC
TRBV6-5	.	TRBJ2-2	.	CASRMSGSPGELFF	TGTGCCAGCAGGATGTCCGGATCCCCCGGGGAGCTGTTTTTT
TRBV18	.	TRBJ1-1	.	CASSPAPSLAEAFF	TGTGCCAGCTCACCGGCCCCTTCGCTGGCTGAAGCTTTCTTT
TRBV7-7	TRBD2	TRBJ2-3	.	CASSLGGLGADTQYF	TGTGCTAGCAGCTTAGGGGGACTAGGAGCAGATACGCAGTATTTT
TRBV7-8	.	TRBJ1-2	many	CASSLAGQPTHYGYTF	TGTGCCAGCAGCTTAGCGGGCCAGCCGACACACTATGGCTACACCTTC
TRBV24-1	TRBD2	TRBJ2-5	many	CATSDHGLAGQETQYF	TGTGCCACCAGTGATCACGGTTTAGCGGGACAAGAGACCCAGTACTTC
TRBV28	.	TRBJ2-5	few	CASRRDFETQYF	TGTGCCAGCAGGCGGGACTTCGAGACCCAGTACTTC
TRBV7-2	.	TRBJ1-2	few	CASSLSWRDGYTF	TGTGCCAGCAGCTTATCCTGGCGAGATGGCTACACCTTC
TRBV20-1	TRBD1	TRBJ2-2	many	CSAWDRGTGELFF	TGCAGTGCTTGGGACAGGGGCACCGGGGAGCTGTTTTTT
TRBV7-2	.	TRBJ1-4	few	CASSERDKMFF	TGTGCCAGCAGCGAAAGGGATAAAATGTTTTTT
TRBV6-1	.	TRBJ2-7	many	CASTIPPLNEQYF	TGTGCCAGCACCATCCCCCCTCTCAACGAGCAGTACTTC
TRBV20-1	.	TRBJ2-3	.	CSAWDPFTDTQYF	TGCAGTGCTTGGGATCCTTTCACAGATACGCAGTATTTT
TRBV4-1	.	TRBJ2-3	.	CASSQGLVLAANRDTQYF	TGCGCCAGCAGCCAAGGACTAGTCTTAGCGGCAAATCGAGATACGCAGTATTTT
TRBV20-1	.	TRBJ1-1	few	CSARLGGYRMNTEAFF	TGCAGTGCTAGGCTGGGTGGGTATAGGATGAACACTGAAGCTTTCTTT
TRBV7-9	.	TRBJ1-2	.	CASSSDTPPYGYTF	TGTGCCAGCAGCTCGGACACTCCACCCTATGGCTACACCTTC
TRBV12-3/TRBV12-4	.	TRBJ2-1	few	CASRGENNEQFF	TGTGCCAGCAGAGGGGAAAACAATGAGCAGTTCTTC
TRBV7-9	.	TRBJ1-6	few	CASSLVQGGTVNNSPLHF	TGTGCCAGCAGCTTAGTACAGGGTGGGACGGTCAATAATTCACCCCTCCACTTT